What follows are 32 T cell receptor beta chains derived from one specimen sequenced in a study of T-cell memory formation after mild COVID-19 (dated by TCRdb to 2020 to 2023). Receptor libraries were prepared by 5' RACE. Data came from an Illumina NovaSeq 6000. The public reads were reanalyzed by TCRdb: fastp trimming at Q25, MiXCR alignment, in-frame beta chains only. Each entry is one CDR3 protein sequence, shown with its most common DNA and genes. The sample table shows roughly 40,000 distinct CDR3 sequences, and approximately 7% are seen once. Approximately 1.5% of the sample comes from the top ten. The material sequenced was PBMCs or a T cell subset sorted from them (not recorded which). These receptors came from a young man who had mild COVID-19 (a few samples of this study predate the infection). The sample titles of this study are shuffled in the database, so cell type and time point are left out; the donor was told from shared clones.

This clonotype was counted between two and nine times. The CDR3 here is CASSTQGSGNTIYF. In DNA, the CDR3 is TGCGCCAGCAGTACGCAGGGCTCTGGAAACACCATATATTTT. V gene TRBV5-1 combines with J gene TRBJ1-3; D perhaps matches TRBD1 (5 bases). The germline gives CDR1 SGHRS, CDR2 YFSETQ. Trimming stripped 5 bases from V and 0 bases from J, with 9 bases between. The CDR3 length is 14 residues.

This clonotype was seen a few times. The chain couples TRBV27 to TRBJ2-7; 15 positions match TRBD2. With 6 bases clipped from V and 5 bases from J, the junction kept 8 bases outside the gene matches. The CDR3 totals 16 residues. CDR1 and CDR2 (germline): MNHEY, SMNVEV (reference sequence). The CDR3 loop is CASRPGTSGGSDEQYF. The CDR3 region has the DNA TGTGCCAGCAGACCCGGGACTAGCGGGGGGAGCGACGAGCAGTACTTC.

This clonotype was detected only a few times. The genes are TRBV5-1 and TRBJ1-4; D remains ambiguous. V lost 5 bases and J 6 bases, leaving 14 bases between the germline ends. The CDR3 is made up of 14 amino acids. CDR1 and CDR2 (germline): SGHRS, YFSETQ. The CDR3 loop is CASSISGVDEKLFF. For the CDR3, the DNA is TGCGCCAGCAGTATATCTGGGGTGGATGAAAAACTGTTTTTT.

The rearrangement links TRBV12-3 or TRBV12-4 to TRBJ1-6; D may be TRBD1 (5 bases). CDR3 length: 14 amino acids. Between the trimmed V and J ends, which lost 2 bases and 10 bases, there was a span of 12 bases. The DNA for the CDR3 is TGTGCCAGCAGTTTACGCCAGGGAGCCTCACCCCTCCACTTT. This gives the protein CASSLRQGASPLHF.

The CDR3 sequence: CASIRAYQETQYF. The CDR3 DNA is TGTGCCAGCATTAGAGCTTACCAAGAGACCCAGTACTTC. The rearrangement joins TRBV28 to TRBJ2-5; unclear D gene. The CDR3 runs 13 residues. The germline CDR1 and CDR2 sequences are MDHEN and SYDVKM. V lost 7 bases to trimming and J lost 0 bases, with 9 bases between them.

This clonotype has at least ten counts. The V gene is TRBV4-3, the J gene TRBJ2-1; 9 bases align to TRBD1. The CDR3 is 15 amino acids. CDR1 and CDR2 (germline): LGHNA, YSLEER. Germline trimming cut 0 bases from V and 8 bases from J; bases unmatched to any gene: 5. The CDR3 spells CASSQDDRGIDEQFF. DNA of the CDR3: TGCGCCAGCAGCCAAGATGACAGGGGGATCGATGAGCAGTTCTTC.

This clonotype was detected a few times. The CDR3 nucleotides read TGTGCCAGCAGTTTAGATCTAAGTCAGCCCCAGCATTTT. Protein sequence: CASSLDLSQPQHF. This sequence joins TRBV12-3 or TRBV12-4 and TRBJ1-5; D call uncertain. The V end lost 1 base, the J end lost 6 bases, and 7 bases lay between the germline ends. The CDR3 runs 13 residues.

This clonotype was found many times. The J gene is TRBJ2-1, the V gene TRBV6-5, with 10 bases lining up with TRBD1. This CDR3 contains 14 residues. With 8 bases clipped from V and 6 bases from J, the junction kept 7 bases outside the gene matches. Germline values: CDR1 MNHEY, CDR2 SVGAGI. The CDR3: CASGRGQGINEQFF. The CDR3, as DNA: TGTGCCAGCGGCCGGGGACAGGGGATCAATGAGCAGTTCTTC.

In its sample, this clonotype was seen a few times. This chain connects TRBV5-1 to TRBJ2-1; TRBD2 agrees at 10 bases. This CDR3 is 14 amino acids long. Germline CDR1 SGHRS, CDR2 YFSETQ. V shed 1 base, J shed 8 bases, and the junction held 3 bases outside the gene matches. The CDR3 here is CASSLSSGGDEQFF. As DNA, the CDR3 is TGCGCCAGCAGCTTGTCTAGCGGGGGCGATGAGCAGTTCTTC.

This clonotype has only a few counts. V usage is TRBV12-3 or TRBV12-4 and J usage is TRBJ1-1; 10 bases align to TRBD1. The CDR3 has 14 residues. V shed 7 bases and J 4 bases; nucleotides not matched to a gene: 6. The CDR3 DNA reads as TGTGCCAGCACTTTGGGGGACAGGGGCACTGAAGCTTTCTTT. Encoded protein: CASTLGDRGTEAFF.

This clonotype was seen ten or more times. CDR3 nucleotides: TGTGCCAGCAGCTTCTTATCCAGGGACGGTGAAAAACTGTTTTTT. Translated: CASSFLSRDGEKLFF. The V gene is TRBV5-6, the J gene TRBJ1-4, with a weak D call TRBD1 (5 bases). This CDR3 comprises 15 residues. V dropped 2 bases and J dropped 7 bases, with 15 bases sitting between them. Germline CDR1 and CDR2: SGHDT and YYEEEE.

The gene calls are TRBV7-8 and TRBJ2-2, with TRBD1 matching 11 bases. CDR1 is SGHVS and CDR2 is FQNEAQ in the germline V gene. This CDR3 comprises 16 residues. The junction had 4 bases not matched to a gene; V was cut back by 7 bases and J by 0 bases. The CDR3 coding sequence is TGTGCCAGCACCCCGGGACAGGGGGCGAACACCGGGGAGCTGTTTTTT. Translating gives CASTPGQGANTGELFF.

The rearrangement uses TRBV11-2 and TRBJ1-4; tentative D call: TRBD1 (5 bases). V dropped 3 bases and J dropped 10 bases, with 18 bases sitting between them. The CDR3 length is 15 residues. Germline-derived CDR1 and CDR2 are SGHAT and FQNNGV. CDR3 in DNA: TGTGCCAGCAGCTTGGACCAGGGAGAGGGTGGAAAACTGTTTTTT. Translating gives CASSLDQGEGGKLFF.

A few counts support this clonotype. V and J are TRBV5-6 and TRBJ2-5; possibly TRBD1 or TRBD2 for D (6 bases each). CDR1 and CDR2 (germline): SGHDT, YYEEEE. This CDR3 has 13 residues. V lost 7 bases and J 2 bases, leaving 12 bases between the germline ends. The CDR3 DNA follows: TGTGCCAGCGGCGGGACAAGACAAGAGACCCAGTACTTC. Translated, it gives CASGGTRQETQYF.

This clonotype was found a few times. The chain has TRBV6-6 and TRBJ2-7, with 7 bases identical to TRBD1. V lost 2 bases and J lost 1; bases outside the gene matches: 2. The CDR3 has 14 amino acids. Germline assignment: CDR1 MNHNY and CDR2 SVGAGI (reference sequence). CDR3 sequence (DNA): TGTGCCAGCAGTTACCCGGGACAGTCCTACGAGCAGTACGTC. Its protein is CASSYPGQSYEQYV.

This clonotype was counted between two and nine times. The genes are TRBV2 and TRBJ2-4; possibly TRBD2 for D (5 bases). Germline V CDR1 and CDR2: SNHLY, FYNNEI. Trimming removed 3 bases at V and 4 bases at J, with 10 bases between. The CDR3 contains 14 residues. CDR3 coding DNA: TGTGCCAGCAGTGATAGGAGGAGTAAAAACATTCAGTACTTC. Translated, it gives CASSDRRSKNIQYF.

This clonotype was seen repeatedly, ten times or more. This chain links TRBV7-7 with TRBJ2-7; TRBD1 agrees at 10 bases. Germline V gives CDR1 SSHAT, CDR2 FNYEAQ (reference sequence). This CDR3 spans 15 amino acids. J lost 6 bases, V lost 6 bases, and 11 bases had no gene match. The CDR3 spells CASSQTGGATSEQYF. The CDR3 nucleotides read TGTGCCAGCAGTCAGACAGGGGGCGCGACCAGCGAGCAGTACTTC.

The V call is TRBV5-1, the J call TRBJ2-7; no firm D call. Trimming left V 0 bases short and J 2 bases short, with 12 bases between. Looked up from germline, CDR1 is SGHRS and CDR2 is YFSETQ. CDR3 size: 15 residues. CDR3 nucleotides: TGCGCCAGCAGCTTGGCCGCGACGAATGCCTACGAGCAGTACTTC. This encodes CASSLAATNAYEQYF. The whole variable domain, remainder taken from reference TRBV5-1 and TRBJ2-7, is KAGVTQTPRYLIKTRGQQVTLSCSPISGHRSVSWYQQTPGQGLQFLFEYFSETQRNKGNFPGRFSGRQFSNSRSEMNVSTLELGDSALYLCASSLAATNAYEQYFGPGTRLTVT.

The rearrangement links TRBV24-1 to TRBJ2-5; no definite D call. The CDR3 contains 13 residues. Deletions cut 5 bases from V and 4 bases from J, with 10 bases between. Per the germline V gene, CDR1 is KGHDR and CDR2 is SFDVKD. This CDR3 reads CATSGGSGETQYF. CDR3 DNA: TGTGCCACCAGTGGGGGATCCGGAGAGACCCAGTACTTC.

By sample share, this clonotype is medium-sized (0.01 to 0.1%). The CDR3 DNA sequence: TGTGCCAGCAGCTTAATGGGGGGCACAGATACGCAGTATTTT. Translation gives CASSLMGGTDTQYF. The chain uses TRBV7-9 and TRBJ2-3, with D perhaps assigned TRBD1 or TRBD2 (5 bases each). This CDR3 region has 14 residues. Looked up from germline, CDR1 is SEHNR and CDR2 is FQNEAQ (reference sequence). Trimming left V 2 bases short and J 1 base short, with 7 bases between.

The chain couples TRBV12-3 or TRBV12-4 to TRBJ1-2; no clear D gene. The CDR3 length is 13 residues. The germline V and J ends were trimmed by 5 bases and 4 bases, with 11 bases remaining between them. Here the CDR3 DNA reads TGTGCCAGCAGTGTAGGACCGACCTATGGCTACACCTTC. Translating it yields CASSVGPTYGYTF.

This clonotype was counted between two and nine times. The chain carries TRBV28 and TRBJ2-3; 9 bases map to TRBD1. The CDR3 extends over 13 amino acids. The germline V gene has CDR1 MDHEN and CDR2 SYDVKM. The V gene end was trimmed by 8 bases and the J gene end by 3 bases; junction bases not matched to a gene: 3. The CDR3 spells CASRGQGTDTQYF. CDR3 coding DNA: TGTGCCAGCCGAGGACAGGGGACAGATACGCAGTATTTT.

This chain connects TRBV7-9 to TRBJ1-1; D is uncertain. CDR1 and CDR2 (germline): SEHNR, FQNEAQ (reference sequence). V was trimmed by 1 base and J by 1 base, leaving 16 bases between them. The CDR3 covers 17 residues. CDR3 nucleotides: TGTGCCAGCAGCTTAGGAATTGGGTCAGGCTCGAACACTGAAGCTTTCTTT. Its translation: CASSLGIGSGSNTEAFF.

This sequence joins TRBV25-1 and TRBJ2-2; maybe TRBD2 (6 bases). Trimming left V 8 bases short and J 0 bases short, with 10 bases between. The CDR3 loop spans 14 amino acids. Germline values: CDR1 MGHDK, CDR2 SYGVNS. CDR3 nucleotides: TGTGCCAGCTCTGGGGGGACGAACACCGGGGAGCTGTTTTTT. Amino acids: CASSGGTNTGELFF.

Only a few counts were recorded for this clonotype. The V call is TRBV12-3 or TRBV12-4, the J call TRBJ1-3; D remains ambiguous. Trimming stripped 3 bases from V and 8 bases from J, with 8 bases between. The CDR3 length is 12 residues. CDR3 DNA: TGTGCCAGCAGTTTTAGTGGGGACACCATATATTTT. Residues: CASSFSGDTIYF.

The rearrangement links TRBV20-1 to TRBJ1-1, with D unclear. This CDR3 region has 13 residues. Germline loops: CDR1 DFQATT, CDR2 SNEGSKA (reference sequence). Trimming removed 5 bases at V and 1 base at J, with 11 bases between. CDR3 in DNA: TGCAGTGCTCCCAGGAGTGGGAACACTGAAGCTTTCTTT. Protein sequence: CSAPRSGNTEAFF.

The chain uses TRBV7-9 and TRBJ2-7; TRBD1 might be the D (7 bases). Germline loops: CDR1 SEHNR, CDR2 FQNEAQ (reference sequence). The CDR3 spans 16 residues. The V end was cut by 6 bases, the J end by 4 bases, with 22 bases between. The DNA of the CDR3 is TGTGCCAGCAGTTTTTCCGGGAGACAGGGAGAATACGAGCAGTACTTC. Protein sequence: CASSFSGRQGEYEQYF.

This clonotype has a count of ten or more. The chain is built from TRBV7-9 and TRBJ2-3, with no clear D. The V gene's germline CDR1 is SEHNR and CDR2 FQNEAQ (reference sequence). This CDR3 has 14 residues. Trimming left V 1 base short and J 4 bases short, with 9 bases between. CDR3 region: CASSLDSWADTQYF. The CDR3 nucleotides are TGTGCCAGCAGCTTAGACTCGTGGGCAGATACGCAGTATTTT.

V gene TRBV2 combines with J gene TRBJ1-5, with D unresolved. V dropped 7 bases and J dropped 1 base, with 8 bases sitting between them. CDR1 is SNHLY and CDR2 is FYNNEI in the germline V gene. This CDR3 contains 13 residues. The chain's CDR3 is CASMQESNQPQHF. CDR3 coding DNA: TGTGCCAGCATGCAGGAGAGCAATCAGCCCCAGCATTTT.

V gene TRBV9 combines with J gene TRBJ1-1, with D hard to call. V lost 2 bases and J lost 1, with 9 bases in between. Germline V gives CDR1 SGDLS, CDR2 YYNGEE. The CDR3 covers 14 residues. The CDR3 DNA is TGTGCCAGCAGCGTTTCGACCGCGAACACTGAAGCTTTCTTT. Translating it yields CASSVSTANTEAFF.

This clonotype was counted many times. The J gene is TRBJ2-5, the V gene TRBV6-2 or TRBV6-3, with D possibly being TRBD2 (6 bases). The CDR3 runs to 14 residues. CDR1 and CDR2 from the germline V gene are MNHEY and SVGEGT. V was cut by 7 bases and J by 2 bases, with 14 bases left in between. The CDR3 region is CASTPGGDQETQYF. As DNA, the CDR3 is TGTGCCAGCACCCCAGGCGGGGATCAAGAGACCCAGTACTTC.

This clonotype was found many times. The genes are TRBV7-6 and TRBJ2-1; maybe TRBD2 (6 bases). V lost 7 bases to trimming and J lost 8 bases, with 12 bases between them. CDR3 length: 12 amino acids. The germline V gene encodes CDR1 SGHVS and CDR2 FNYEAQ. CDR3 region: CASTNGGDEQFF. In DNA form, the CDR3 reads TGTGCCAGCACCAACGGAGGGGATGAGCAGTTCTTC.